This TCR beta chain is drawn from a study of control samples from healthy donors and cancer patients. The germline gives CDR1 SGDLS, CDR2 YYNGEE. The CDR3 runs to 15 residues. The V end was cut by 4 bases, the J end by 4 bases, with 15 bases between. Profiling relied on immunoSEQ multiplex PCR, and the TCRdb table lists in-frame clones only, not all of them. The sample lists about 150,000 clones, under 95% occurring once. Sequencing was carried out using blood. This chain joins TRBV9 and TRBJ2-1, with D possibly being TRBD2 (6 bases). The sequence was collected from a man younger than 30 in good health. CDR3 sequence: CASSTLEGNYNEQFF. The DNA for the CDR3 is TGTGCCAGCAGCACCCTGGAGGGGAATTACAATGAGCAGTTCTTC.